The text below deals with one T cell receptor (beta chain). Its antigen is still unknown. Produced via immunoSEQ multiplex PCR; TCRdb's table is partial and in-frame only. The sample contains hundreds of thousands of clones, 55% to 85% of which appear only once. The data are from a study of shared clonotypes between healthy human individuals. The study, taken as a whole, reports: For sorted subsets, rarefaction showed incomplete sequencing despite large depth.

Healthy adults negative for HIV, lacking recent acute infections or vaccinations, served as donors. The V gene's germline CDR1 is SGHDN and CDR2 FVKESK. The J segment lost 6 bases and the V segment lost 3 bases, leaving 3 bases of the junction unmatched. The CDR3 spans 14 residues. This chain links TRBV14 with TRBJ2-2; 8 bases align to TRBD2. The source material was memory CD4+ T cells sorted from blood. Subset defined: CD45RA-negative fraction. The source of this sequence is a woman aged 25 to 39 in good health. The CDR3 loop reads CASSQVTSAGELFF. DNA of the CDR3: TGTGCCAGCAGCCAGGTGACTAGCGCCGGGGAGCTGTTTTTT.